The rows below give T cell receptor beta chains drawn from one sample of a study of T cell responses to AZD1222 COVID-19 vaccine. Profiled with immunoSEQ multiplex PCR; TCRdb holds only in-frame clones, not every one. The data contain 90,000 to 100,000 clones, approximately 90% of them seen just once; the ten biggest clones take up roughly 7.7%. Sequencing used peripheral blood, obtained on day 0 of AZD1222 vaccination. These receptors originate from an adult in good health. CDR3s include the opening cysteine and the closing phenylalanine or tryptophan. A D gene is named only where the DNA matches it firmly. Clone sizes are given selectively: once, few, many, or a class where the clone is expanded.

v_gene	j_gene	abundance	d_gene	CDR3aa	CDR3nt
TRBV19	TRBJ2-1	-	-	CASSLGIYNEQFF	TGTGCCAGTAGCCTAGGCATTTACAATGAGCAGTTCTTC
TRBV7-3	TRBJ1-1	-	-	CASSLNPRTEAFF	TGTGCCAGCAGCTTAAACCCGAGGACTGAAGCTTTCTTT
TRBV7-2	TRBJ1-5	-	-	CASSPNPGYQPQHF	TGTGCCAGCAGCCCGAACCCAGGTTATCAGCCCCAGCATTTT
TRBV28	TRBJ1-4	-	-	CASSLVRGVYEKLFF	TGTGCCAGCAGTTTAGTCAGGGGAGTATATGAAAAACTGTTTTTT
TRBV7-2	TRBJ2-1	-	-	CASSFDRSYNEQFF	TGTGCCAGCAGCTTCGACCGATCCTACAATGAGCAGTTCTTC
TRBV18	TRBJ1-3	-	-	CASSATTGVTGNTIYF	TGTGCCAGCTCAGCGACTACAGGCGTAACAGGAAACACCATATATTTT
TRBV4-2	TRBJ2-3	-	-	CASSQDGRTDTDTQYF	TGTGCCAGCAGCCAAGATGGACGGACCGATACAGATACGCAGTATTTT
TRBV24-1	TRBJ2-3	-	-	CATSVWSGSTDTQYF	TGTGCCACCAGTGTCTGGAGCGGGAGCACAGATACGCAGTATTTT
TRBV9	TRBJ2-2	-	TRBD2	CASSVASSLAGVNTGELFF	TGTGCCAGCAGCGTAGCGTCTAGTCTAGCGGGGGTGAACACCGGGGAGCTGTTTTTT
TRBV11-1	TRBJ1-5	-	-	CASSPGRNQPQHF	TGTGCCAGCAGCCCTGGGCGCAATCAGCCCCAGCATTTT
TRBV4-2	TRBJ2-7	-	TRBD1	CASSQVSGGWGEQYF	TGTGCCAGCAGCCAAGTGTCAGGGGGTTGGGGGGAGCAGTACTTC
TRBV2	TRBJ1-2	-	-	CASRTDGVSYGYTF	TGTGCCAGCAGGACCGACGGGGTGAGCTATGGCTACACCTTC
TRBV6-2/TRBV6-3	TRBJ2-1	-	-	CASSYRVNEQFF	TGTGCCAGCAGTTACAGAGTCAATGAGCAGTTCTTC
TRBV7-9	TRBJ2-3	-	TRBD2	CASSLGRGFSTDTQYF	TGTGCCAGCAGCTTAGGGCGGGGGTTTAGCACAGATACGCAGTATTTT
TRBV5-5	TRBJ1-4	-	-	CASSKTAGTPNEKLFF	TGTGCCAGCAGTAAGACAGCCGGAACCCCTAATGAAAAACTGTTTTTT
TRBV2	TRBJ2-5	-	-	CASSDGRGETQYF	TGTGCCAGCAGTGACGGGAGAGGCGAGACCCAGTACTTC
TRBV7-2	TRBJ2-1	-	TRBD2	CASSSRSTSGVYNEQFF	TGTGCCAGCAGCTCCCGTTCGACTAGCGGGGTTTACAATGAGCAGTTCTTC
TRBV7-2	TRBJ2-7	-	TRBD2	CASRLAGSYEQYF	TGTGCCAGCAGGCTAGCGGGGTCCTACGAGCAGTACTTC
TRBV18	TRBJ1-1	once	-	CASSPRGLMNTEAFF	TGTGCCAGCTCACCACGGGGACTCATGAACACTGAAGCTTTCTTT
TRBV19	TRBJ1-4	-	TRBD1	CASSRQGASEKLFF	TGTGCCAGTAGTAGACAGGGGGCCAGTGAAAAACTGTTTTTT
TRBV5-6	TRBJ2-1	-	TRBD1	CASSLGGPDRGHNEQFF	TGTGCCAGCAGCTTGGGAGGGCCGGACAGGGGCCACAATGAGCAGTTCTTC
TRBV4-2	TRBJ2-7	-	TRBD1	CASSQVEGQGYEQYF	TGTGCCAGCAGCCAAGTAGAAGGACAGGGATACGAGCAGTACTTC
TRBV10-3	TRBJ2-7	-	TRBD2	CAVWAGGSSYEQYF	TGTGCCGTATGGGCGGGAGGGAGCTCCTACGAGCAGTACTTC
TRBV5-4	TRBJ2-1	-	-	CASSLVVGSYNEQFF	TGTGCCAGCAGCTTGGTTGTGGGGTCTTACAATGAGCAGTTCTTC
TRBV5-5	TRBJ1-1	-	-	CASSLGAEEFHEAFF	TGTGCCAGCAGCTTGGGTGCGGAGGAGTTCCATGAAGCTTTCTTT
TRBV20-1	TRBJ1-2	-	-	CSEDRFYGYTF	TGCAGTGAAGACAGGTTCTATGGCTACACCTTC
TRBV29-1	TRBJ2-1	-	-	CSASSYNEQFF	TGCAGCGCTAGCTCCTACAATGAGCAGTTCTTC
TRBV6-6	TRBJ1-2	-	-	CASTTRLRAYGYTF	TGTGCCAGCACCACAAGACTGAGGGCCTATGGCTACACCTTC
TRBV27	TRBJ2-7	-	TRBD2	CASSRYQTSGRAYEQYF	TGTGCCAGCAGCCGGTACCAGACTAGCGGGCGTGCCTACGAGCAGTACTTC